These 9 T cell receptor beta chains were sequenced from one sample in a study of CD8+ T cells in alopecia areata. Sorting of pooled cutaneous lymph node cells used CD4, CD8alpha, NKG2D, NKG2ACE and other markers. Reverse transcribed after extraction, RNA yielded cDNA as the sequencing template. Measured with immunoSEQ multiplex PCR; TCRdb has only the in-frame clones, and not every one. The sample has 200,000 to 300,000 clones, none seen only once. The specimen was CD4+ T cells sorted from a lymph node. The origin of the receptors is a C3H/HeJ mouse with alopecia areata. The strain's MHC: H2-k.

With regard to this clone: The listed genes are named as in mouse. The CDR3 end is not reached by the read, which stops 4 residues before it; the germline J gene fills it in. The rearrangement uses TRBV5 and TRBJ2-1; 9 bases line up with TRBD2. This CDR3 region has 16 residues. CDR1 and CDR2 from the germline V gene are LGHNA and YNLKQL (reference sequence). V gave up 4 bases and J gave up 0 bases; unmatched junction bases: 4. CDR3 DNA, as far as it was read: TGTGCCAGCAGCCCGTGGGGGGGCGGTAACTATGCT. It yields the protein CASSPWGGGNYA. The whole CDR3 region reads CASSPWGGGNYAEQFF.

On this clone itself: Mouse names are used for the genes. The CDR3 extends 4 residues past the end of the read, so its final part is completed from the germline J gene. The chain has TRBV19 and TRBJ2-5; TRBD1 aligns across 12 bases. The CDR3 sequence is 14 residues long. Germline CDR1 is FNHDT and CDR2 is SITEND (reference sequence). The CDR3 is CASSGTGGRDTQYF. The CDR3 bases that were read are TGTGCCAGCAGTGGGACAGGGGGCAGGGAC.

A word on this clone: The gene names given are mouse names. The CDR3 end falls 4 residues outside the read, so it is completed with the germline J gene. The rearrangement joins TRBV13-2 to TRBJ2-7, with 8 nucleotides matching TRBD2. Looked up from germline, CDR1 is NNHNN and CDR2 is SYGAGS (reference sequence). V lost 5 bases and J lost 3; bases outside the gene matches: 1. The CDR3 extends over 12 amino acids. The part of the CDR3 DNA that was read is TGTGCCAGCGGACTGGGGGACTAT. Encoded protein: CASGLGDY. From start to end, the CDR3 is CASGLGDYEQYF.

This clone has a handful of counts. Gene names and germline refer to mouse. The read ends 4 residues before the CDR3 terminus; that terminus is restored from the germline J gene. The rearrangement uses TRBV13-3 and TRBJ1-2; unclear D gene. Germline V lookup: CDR1 NNHDY, CDR2 SYVADS. The CDR3 has 13 residues. The CDR3 DNA, read in part, is TGTGCCAGCAGTGATCTCGACTGGGAC. It is translated as CASSDLDWD. The CDR3, in full, reads CASSDLDWDDYTF.

In regard to this clone: Genes and germline are mouse. Incomplete CDR3 DNA: TGCACCTGCAGTGAGGACACCGGG. Translation: CTCSEDTG. From start to end, the CDR3 is CTCSEDTGQLYF. The rearrangement uses TRBV1 and TRBJ2-2; unclear D gene. The CDR3 end lies 4 residues beyond the end of the read and is filled in from the germline J gene. Germline CDR1 reads NSQYPW; CDR2 reads LRSPGD (reference sequence). V dropped 4 bases and J dropped 3 bases, with 3 bases sitting between them. The CDR3 runs 12 residues.

Notes on this clone: Gene and germline names: mouse. The same CDR3 is also encoded by other DNA sequences in this sample. The part of the CDR3 DNA that was read is TGTGCCAGCAGTCGTCTCTATGCT. Translating gives CASSRLYA. In full, the CDR3 is CASSRLYAEQFF. The V and J genes are TRBV19 and TRBJ2-1; D is unresolved. The read terminates 4 residues ahead of where the CDR3 ends, so the germline J gene completes it. Trimming cost V 4 bases and J 3 bases, with 5 bases left between them. The V gene's germline CDR1 is FNHDT and CDR2 SITEND (reference sequence). This CDR3 region has 12 residues.

This clone has only a few counts. Germline and genes here are mouse. Read coverage stops 4 residues before the CDR3 terminus; the germline J gene supplies the remainder. This chain connects TRBV1 to TRBJ2-2, with a tentative D call TRBD1 (5 bases). The germline gives CDR1 NSQYPW, CDR2 LRSPGD (reference sequence). The CDR3 contains 12 residues. Trimming removed 11 bases from V and 1 base from J, with 8 bases in between. The CDR3 protein is CTPTVNTGQLYF. CDR3 DNA (partial): TGCACCCCGACAGTAAACACCGGG.

Of note for this clone: Gene names are mouse gene names. The read gets to within 4 residues of the CDR3 end, and the germline J gene fills in the rest. The rearrangement joins TRBV13-2 to TRBJ2-7; possibly TRBD1 for D (5 bases). The CDR3 has 14 residues. V was shortened by 5 bases and J by 0 bases, with 12 bases between the two germline ends. Germline V gene sequence: CDR1 NNHNN, CDR2 SYGAGS (reference sequence). The CDR3 loop reads CASGQPGSSYEQYF. The covered CDR3 bases are TGTGCCAGCGGCCAACCAGGGAGCTCCTAT.

This clone was seen only a few times. Germline and genes here are mouse. The sequenced fragment ends 3 residues before the CDR3 boundary, so the rest is inferred from the germline J gene. The rearrangement joins TRBV13-1 to TRBJ1-6; 8 nucleotides match TRBD1. TRBJ1-6 carries the ORF label, with uncertain function. V lost 5 bases, J lost 10 bases, and 5 bases stayed unmatched. From germline, CDR1 is NSHNY and CDR2 SYGAGN. The CDR3 covers 13 residues. CDR3 bases read: TGTGCCAGCAGGTCGGACAGGGACTCGCCC. As protein: CASRSDRDSP. Given in full, the CDR3 is CASRSDRDSPLYF.